These T cell receptor beta chains were read from a single sample in a study of T-cell memory formation after mild COVID-19. In TCRdb, the 5' RACE reads were re-called with MiXCR into one record per CDR3 protein. The top ten hold less than 10% of the sample, which has 550,000 to 600,000 distinct CDR3 sequences, roughly 17% seen once. Sequences were obtained from PBMCs or a T cell subset sorted from them (not recorded which). These receptors all come from an adult woman who had mild COVID-19 (a few samples of this study predate the infection). Cell type and time point are not known. CDR3s include the opening cysteine and the closing phenylalanine or tryptophan. The order of the fields is clone size, V gene, D gene, J gene, CDR3 DNA, CDR3 protein. The D gene is left open where the match is weak. Clone size, where shown, is once, few, many, or a class for clones that have expanded.

clone size: -; V gene: TRBV6-1; D gene: -; J gene: TRBJ1-2; CDR3 DNA: TGTGCCAGCACTCCCCGGGGACTGGCTGGCTACACCTTC; CDR3 protein: CASTPRGLAGYTF
clone size: -; V gene: TRBV29-1; D gene: -; J gene: TRBJ2-3; CDR3 DNA: TGCAGCGGCTCCGACCTGGTTTCTAGCACAGATACGCAGTATTTT; CDR3 protein: CSGSDLVSSTDTQYF
clone size: -; V gene: TRBV7-2; D gene: TRBD1; J gene: TRBJ2-2; CDR3 DNA: TGTGCCAGCAGCTCCTCATCCGGGACAGGTTACACCGGGGAGCTGTTTTTT; CDR3 protein: CASSSSSGTGYTGELFF
clone size: -; V gene: TRBV29-1; D gene: TRBD1; J gene: TRBJ2-3; CDR3 DNA: TGCAGCGCCGTGACAGGGGCTGTGGATACGCAGTATTTT; CDR3 protein: CSAVTGAVDTQYF
clone size: few; V gene: TRBV30; D gene: -; J gene: TRBJ2-7; CDR3 DNA: TGTGCCTGGAACCTCGGGAGCCACTACGAGCAGTACTTC; CDR3 protein: CAWNLGSHYEQYF
clone size: few; V gene: TRBV5-6; D gene: -; J gene: TRBJ2-3; CDR3 DNA: TGTGCCAGCAGCTTGGCCGCGGGGACGCAGTATTTT; CDR3 protein: CASSLAAGTQYF
clone size: few; V gene: TRBV5-5; D gene: -; J gene: TRBJ1-1; CDR3 DNA: TGTGCCAGCAGCTTTATGACGGGGGACACTGAAGCTTTCTTT; CDR3 protein: CASSFMTGDTEAFF
clone size: few; V gene: TRBV9; D gene: -; J gene: TRBJ1-2; CDR3 DNA: TGTGCCAGCAGCGTAGGTCAGGGGAGCGGCTACACCTTC; CDR3 protein: CASSVGQGSGYTF
clone size: few; V gene: TRBV29-1; D gene: TRBD1; J gene: TRBJ1-2; CDR3 DNA: TGCAGCGCGGGAGACAGGGAGGCCTTCTATGGCTACACCTTC; CDR3 protein: CSAGDREAFYGYTF
clone size: -; V gene: TRBV29-1; D gene: -; J gene: TRBJ2-7; CDR3 DNA: TGCAGCGTCGCAGGGACGGTGGGAGAGCAGTACTTC; CDR3 protein: CSVAGTVGEQYF
clone size: few; V gene: TRBV30; D gene: TRBD2; J gene: TRBJ2-2; CDR3 DNA: TGTGCCTGTACACCCGGGACTAGCGGGGGCACGAACACCGGGGAGCTGTTTTTT; CDR3 protein: CACTPGTSGGTNTGELFF
clone size: few; V gene: TRBV6-5; D gene: -; J gene: TRBJ1-2; CDR3 DNA: TGTGCCAGCAGAGCCGGGGCCAGGTCTAGCTACACCTTC; CDR3 protein: CASRAGARSSYTF
clone size: few; V gene: TRBV15; D gene: -; J gene: TRBJ2-7; CDR3 DNA: TGTGCCACCAGAGAGGTTCGGGACGGTCCGTTCTACGAGCAGTACTTC; CDR3 protein: CATREVRDGPFYEQYF
clone size: -; V gene: TRBV7-8; D gene: TRBD2; J gene: TRBJ2-1; CDR3 DNA: TGTGCCAGCAGCCCCCGTCTGGGGGGAGGGTCCTACAATGAGCAGTTCTTC; CDR3 protein: CASSPRLGGGSYNEQFF
clone size: few; V gene: TRBV7-9; D gene: -; J gene: TRBJ2-3; CDR3 DNA: TGTGCCAGCAGCTTCGACGGCGGGTCGACAGATACGCAGTATTTT; CDR3 protein: CASSFDGGSTDTQYF
clone size: few; V gene: TRBV29-1; D gene: -; J gene: TRBJ1-5; CDR3 DNA: TGCAGCGTGACGGACAGTAGCAATCAGCCCCAGCATTTT; CDR3 protein: CSVTDSSNQPQHF
clone size: -; V gene: TRBV5-1; D gene: -; J gene: TRBJ2-2; CDR3 DNA: TGCGCCAGCAGTAGACCGGGTCCAACCTTAACCTATTCGAACACCGGGGAGCTGTTTTTT; CDR3 protein: CASSRPGPTLTYSNTGELFF
clone size: few; V gene: TRBV6-5; D gene: TRBD2; J gene: TRBJ2-7; CDR3 DNA: TGTGCCAGCAGTATAACTAGCGGTTACGAGCAGTACTTC; CDR3 protein: CASSITSGYEQYF
clone size: -; V gene: TRBV10-3; D gene: TRBD2; J gene: TRBJ2-3; CDR3 DNA: TGTGCCATCAGTGGACGACTAGCGGGGGGGACAGATACGCAGTATTTT; CDR3 protein: CAISGRLAGGTDTQYF
clone size: -; V gene: TRBV20-1; D gene: -; J gene: TRBJ1-2; CDR3 DNA: TGCAGTGCAGGGGCGGGCTATGGCTACACCTTC; CDR3 protein: CSAGAGYGYTF
clone size: few; V gene: TRBV27; D gene: -; J gene: TRBJ1-2; CDR3 DNA: TGTGCCAGCAGTTTCGGGGGGGCTTTGGGTGGCTACACCTTC; CDR3 protein: CASSFGGALGGYTF
clone size: many; V gene: TRBV15; D gene: -; J gene: TRBJ2-1; CDR3 DNA: TGTGCCACCCAAAGGGACTCCATCTCCTACAATGAGCAGTTCTTC; CDR3 protein: CATQRDSISYNEQFF
clone size: few; V gene: TRBV4-2; D gene: TRBD1; J gene: TRBJ1-1; CDR3 DNA: TGTGCCAGCAGCCTATTAGAACAGGGGGCTGAAGCTTTCTTT; CDR3 protein: CASSLLEQGAEAFF
clone size: -; V gene: TRBV7-9; D gene: -; J gene: TRBJ2-1; CDR3 DNA: TGTGCCAGCAGCCCCTGGGAGAATGAGCAGTTCTTC; CDR3 protein: CASSPWENEQFF
clone size: -; V gene: TRBV15; D gene: -; J gene: TRBJ2-5; CDR3 DNA: TGTGCCACCAGCAGAGCACTAGTTCGGGGGGAGACCCAGTACTTC; CDR3 protein: CATSRALVRGETQYF
clone size: -; V gene: TRBV24-1; D gene: -; J gene: TRBJ1-1; CDR3 DNA: TGTGCCACCAGTGATTTTGCCGGTGAGGCTTTCTTT; CDR3 protein: CATSDFAGEAFF
clone size: few; V gene: TRBV11-2; D gene: -; J gene: TRBJ2-3; CDR3 DNA: TGTGCCAGCAGCTTTAGGTATATGGGGGGCCCGCCAGATACGCAGTATTTT; CDR3 protein: CASSFRYMGGPPDTQYF
clone size: -; V gene: TRBV29-1; D gene: -; J gene: TRBJ1-2; CDR3 DNA: TGCAGCGCGGCCGTCCCTAGGGCGCTAGGTGGCTACACCTTC; CDR3 protein: CSAAVPRALGGYTF
clone size: many; V gene: TRBV15; D gene: TRBD2; J gene: TRBJ2-5; CDR3 DNA: TGTGCCACCAGCAGAGATGGGCTAGCGGAAGAGACCCAGTACTTC; CDR3 protein: CATSRDGLAEETQYF
clone size: few; V gene: TRBV29-1; D gene: -; J gene: TRBJ1-2; CDR3 DNA: TGCAGCGTTGAAGAACTGGGGGGCAATCGAGGCTACACCTTC; CDR3 protein: CSVEELGGNRGYTF
clone size: many; V gene: TRBV5-8; D gene: -; J gene: TRBJ1-1; CDR3 DNA: TGTGCCAGCAGCTTGGCGTTGACGGTGAACACTGAAGCTTTCTTT; CDR3 protein: CASSLALTVNTEAFF
clone size: -; V gene: TRBV6-2/TRBV6-3; D gene: -; J gene: TRBJ2-1; CDR3 DNA: TGTGCCAGCAGTTACAGTGCTCCAAGTGATGAGCAGTTCTTC; CDR3 protein: CASSYSAPSDEQFF
clone size: few; V gene: TRBV20-1; D gene: TRBD2; J gene: TRBJ2-2; CDR3 DNA: TGCAGTGCTAGGCCCCGAACAAGCGGGAGTATCCCCGGGGAGCTGTTTTTT; CDR3 protein: CSARPRTSGSIPGELFF